These 21 T cell receptor beta chains came from one sample sequenced in a study of regulatory T cells in long-lasting Graves disease. Time point described: newly diagnosed GD, antithyroid drugs for less than 3 months. The TCR library used RNA extracted from PBMCs. Library construction for TCR beta used iRepertoire HTBI primers and Arm-PCR of CDR3 regions. TCRdb redid the calling of the multiplex PCR reads with MiXCR, one entry per CDR3 protein. The repertoire includes around 360,000 distinct CDR3 sequences, roughly 15% of them detected once, and just over 20% sits in the top ten. The same data also went into a second study, on T cells in Graves' hyperthyroidism and ophthalmopathy.

Here the sequenced sample was peripheral blood mononuclear cells (PBMCs), taken at new diagnosis, from a patient treated with antithyroid drugs. The receptors were sampled from a young woman with Graves disease.

As to this clonotype: Given a much more abundant clone one base away, this may be a read error. V and J are TRBV28 and TRBJ2-1; TRBD2 aligns across 13 bases. The V gene end was trimmed by 8 bases and the J gene end by 8 bases; junction bases not matched to a gene: 9. The CDR3 is 15 amino acids. Germline CDR1 MDHEN, CDR2 SYDVKM. The CDR3 sequence is CASLEGTSGIYEQFF. CDR3 DNA: TGTGCCAGCCTAGAGGGGACTAGCGGGATTTATGAGCAGTTCTTC.

The chain couples TRBV6-2 or TRBV6-3 to TRBJ2-7, with 12 bases that match TRBD1. CDR3 length: 15 residues. Looked up from germline, CDR1 is MNHEY and CDR2 is SVGEGT. Losses at the gene ends were 6 bases for V and 5 bases for J; bases not matched to a gene: 8. CDR3 in amino acids: CASRVWGTGGDEQYF. The CDR3 DNA reads as TGTGCCAGCAGGGTCTGGGGGACAGGGGGCGACGAGCAGTACTTC.

This clonotype was detected a few times. The J gene is TRBJ1-5, the V gene TRBV6-1; no definite D call. V was shortened by 6 bases and J by 0 bases, with 15 bases between the two germline ends. CDR1 is MNHNS and CDR2 is SASEGT in the germline V gene. There are 16 residues in the CDR3. The CDR3 DNA follows: TGTGCCAGCAGCCCCGAGGGAAGAAGTAGCAATCAGCCCCAGCATTTT. As protein: CASSPEGRSSNQPQHF.

The rearrangement links TRBV25-1 to TRBJ2-2; D possibly corresponds to TRBD1 (6 bases). V was pared by 3 bases and J by 6 bases, with 11 bases between. This CDR3 comprises 14 residues. Germline V gives CDR1 MGHDK, CDR2 SYGVNS. This CDR3 reads CASSEAGEAGELFF. The CDR3 nucleotides are TGTGCCAGCAGTGAGGCAGGGGAAGCCGGGGAGCTGTTTTTT.

The sample holds many counts of this clonotype. The J gene is TRBJ2-1, the V gene TRBV6-2 or TRBV6-3; TRBD1 matches at 7 bases. The CDR3 contains 14 residues. Germline V gene sequence: CDR1 MNHEY, CDR2 SVGEGT. V was clipped by 8 bases and J by 7 bases; unmatched bases: 11. CDR3 sequence: CASLTGQAGNEQFF. CDR3 sequence (DNA): TGTGCCAGCCTTACAGGACAGGCTGGGAATGAGCAGTTCTTC.

This clonotype was detected ten times or more. CDR3 region: CASGSGQDFLGPGTQYF. CDR3 bases: TGTGCCAGCGGATCGGGACAGGACTTCTTGGGCCCGGGGACCCAGTACTTC. The chain links TRBV2 to TRBJ2-1, with 8 bases aligning to TRBD1. The J call may not be correct, given that the DNA end is closer to TRBJ2-5. The CDR3 runs 17 residues. The germline gives CDR1 SNHLY, CDR2 FYNNEI.

The chain employs TRBV5-1 and TRBJ2-3, with D maybe TRBD1 (6 bases). Trimming shortened V by 0 bases and J by 5 bases, and 10 bases separated the two germline ends. Germline-derived CDR1 and CDR2 are SGHRS and YFSETQ. The CDR3 sequence is 14 residues long. The CDR3 sequence is CASSLGTEGDTQYF. The CDR3 coding sequence is TGCGCCAGCAGCTTGGGGACAGAAGGAGATACGCAGTATTTT.

The rearrangement uses TRBV28 and TRBJ2-6; 11 bases line up with TRBD1. The V segment lost 3 bases and the J segment 0 bases; nucleotides outside the gene matches: 4. This CDR3 spans 18 amino acids. Per germline, CDR1 MDHEN and CDR2 SYDVKM. In DNA form, the CDR3 reads TGTGCCAGCAGTTTCCGGGACAGGGGGTTCTCTGGGGCCAACGTCCTGACTTTC. This codes for CASSFRDRGFSGANVLTF.

There are many counts of this clonotype. The chain carries TRBV10-2 and TRBJ1-1; D is unresolved. V shed 10 bases and J shed 0 bases, with 12 bases lying between them. CDR1 and CDR2 (germline): WSHSY, SAAADI. This CDR3 has 13 residues. CDR3 amino acids: CATHVAMNTEAFF. The CDR3 region has the DNA TGCGCCACCCACGTCGCGATGAACACTGAAGCTTTCTTT.

This clonotype was counted many times. This chain links TRBV30 with TRBJ1-2; TRBD1 agrees at 8 bases. There are 16 residues in the CDR3. The germline gives CDR1 GTSNPN, CDR2 SVGIG (reference sequence). V shed 3 bases, J shed 4 bases, and the junction held 13 bases outside the gene matches. CDR3 nucleotides: TGTGCCTGGAGGTCACCTGGACAGGGTTCGGGCTATGGCTACACCTTC. Encoded protein: CAWRSPGQGSGYGYTF.

This clonotype came up many times. The gene calls are TRBV28 and TRBJ1-4, with D possibly matching TRBD1 (5 bases). CDR1 and CDR2 from the germline V gene are MDHEN and SYDVKM. The CDR3 extends over 14 amino acids. The V end was cut by 6 bases, the J end by 7 bases, with 15 bases between. CDR3: CASSPPGLVEKLFF. CDR3 sequence (DNA): TGTGCCAGCAGCCCCCCGGGACTTGTTGAAAAACTGTTTTTT.

Many counts were recorded for this clonotype. The chain employs TRBV28 and TRBJ2-2; D may be TRBD1 (6 bases). The CDR3 loop spans 14 amino acids. Trimming removed 9 bases at V and 6 bases at J, with 17 bases between. The V gene's germline CDR1 is MDHEN and CDR2 SYDVKM. Here the CDR3 DNA reads TGTGCCAGTGTTCAGGGGATTGTCCCCGGGGAGCTGTTTTTT. This encodes CASVQGIVPGELFF.

This clonotype was counted at least ten times. V usage is TRBV30 and J usage is TRBJ1-1; the match to TRBD1 covers 7 bases. The CDR3 runs to 14 residues. Per the germline V gene, CDR1 is GTSNPN and CDR2 is SVGIG (reference sequence). J lost 4 bases, V lost 0 bases, and 5 bases had no gene match. CDR3 in DNA: TGTGCCTGGAGTGTAAGGGCAGGGGGCACTGAAGCTTTCTTT. Its protein is CAWSVRAGGTEAFF.

Only a few counts were recorded for this clonotype. The chain recombines TRBV5-6 with TRBJ2-7; no definite D call. The V end was cut by 3 bases, the J end by 0 bases, with 13 bases between. The CDR3 is made up of 15 amino acids. Germline CDR1 is SGHDT and CDR2 is YYEEEE. The chain's CDR3 is CASSSPDQYSYEQYF. CDR3 sequence (DNA): TGTGCCAGCAGCTCTCCAGACCAATACTCCTACGAGCAGTACTTC.

In this sample, this clonotype turned up a few times. The chain links TRBV4-1 to TRBJ2-7; D gene uncertain. Trimming removed 4 bases at V and 8 bases at J, with 18 bases between. This CDR3 is built from 14 residues. Germline CDR1 MGHRA, CDR2 YSYEKL. This CDR3 reads CASSPTLPYIKQYF. CDR3 DNA: TGCGCCAGCAGCCCCACACTCCCATACATTAAGCAGTACTTC.

This clonotype appeared a few times. The rearrangement joins TRBV20-1 to TRBJ2-4; D perhaps matches TRBD1 (6 bases). The germline gives CDR1 DFQATT, CDR2 SNEGSKA (reference sequence). The CDR3 contains 16 residues. The germline V and J ends were trimmed by 8 bases and 0 bases, with 20 bases remaining between them. CDR3 region: CSTAKTGRQAKNIQYF. The CDR3 DNA reads TGCAGTACTGCGAAAACAGGGCGACAAGCCAAAAACATTCAGTACTTC.

The chain joins TRBV6-1 to TRBJ2-7; possibly TRBD2 for D (5 bases). This CDR3 contains 16 residues. V lost 7 bases and J lost 0, with 19 bases in between. The germline V gene has CDR1 MNHNS and CDR2 SASEGT. CDR3 nucleotides: TGTGCCAGCACCCGGATCCAAGGCGGGTCCTCCTACGAGCAGTACTTC. Encoded protein: CASTRIQGGSSYEQYF.

This clonotype showed up many times. The chain employs TRBV20-1 and TRBJ2-6, with D tentatively TRBD1 or TRBD2 (5 bases each). The CDR3 spans 15 residues. Trimming left V 6 bases short and J 2 bases short, with 14 bases between. Per the germline V gene, CDR1 is DFQATT and CDR2 is SNEGSKA (reference sequence). The CDR3, as DNA: TGCAGTGCGCCCGAGAGGGACCCTGGGGCCAACGTCCTGACTTTC. It is translated as CSAPERDPGANVLTF.

This clonotype occurred many times. The chain has TRBV20-1 and TRBJ2-3; maybe TRBD1 (5 bases). Trimming shortened V by 3 bases and J by 2 bases, and 9 bases separated the two germline ends. This CDR3 contains 13 residues. Per the germline V gene, CDR1 is DFQATT and CDR2 is SNEGSKA (reference sequence). The CDR3 protein is CSASRTNTDTQYF. CDR3 nucleotides: TGCAGTGCTAGCCGGACAAACACAGATACGCAGTATTTT.

The chain recombines TRBV18 with TRBJ1-6; D is unclear. V was cut by 2 bases and J by 7 bases, with 12 bases left in between. The CDR3 is made up of 15 amino acids. Germline CDR1 KGHSH, CDR2 LQKENI. The CDR3 region is CASSPIAGPNSPLHF. The CDR3 DNA follows: TGTGCCAGCTCACCAATCGCGGGCCCGAATTCACCCCTCCACTTT.

This clonotype was recorded at least ten times. The V gene is TRBV11-2, the J gene TRBJ1-1, with D uncertain. Germline V gene lookup returns CDR1 SGHAT and CDR2 FQNNGV. There are 16 residues in the CDR3. V lost 5 bases, J lost 8 bases, and 24 bases lay in between. CDR3 region: CASSMQFHRGLGEAFF. Written as DNA, the CDR3 is TGTGCCAGCAGCATGCAGTTCCACCGGGGTCTCGGAGAAGCTTTCTTT.